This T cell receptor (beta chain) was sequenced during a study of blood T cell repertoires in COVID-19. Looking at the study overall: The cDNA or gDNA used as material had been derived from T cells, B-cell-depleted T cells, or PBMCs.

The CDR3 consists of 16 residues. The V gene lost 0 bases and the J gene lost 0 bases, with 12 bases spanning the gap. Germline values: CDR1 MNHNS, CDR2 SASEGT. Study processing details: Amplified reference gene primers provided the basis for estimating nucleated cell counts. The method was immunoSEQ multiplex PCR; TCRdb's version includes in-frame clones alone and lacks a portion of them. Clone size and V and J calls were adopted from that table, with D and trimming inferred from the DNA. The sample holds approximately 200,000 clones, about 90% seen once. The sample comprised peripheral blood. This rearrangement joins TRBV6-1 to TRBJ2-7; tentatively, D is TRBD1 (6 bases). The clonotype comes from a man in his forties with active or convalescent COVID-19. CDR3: CASSEARDIHSYEQYF. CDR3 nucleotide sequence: TGTGCCAGCAGTGAAGCGAGGGACATACACTCCTACGAGCAGTACTTC.